A selection of T cell receptor beta chains follows, all from one sample in a study of CD8+CD57+ T cells in acquired aplastic anemia. TCRdb ran MiXCR on the reads and lists one entry per CDR3 protein. The sample has around 500,000 distinct CDR3 sequences, less than 35% seen once. The sequenced material came from sorted CD4+, CD8+, or CD8+CD57+ T cells (not recorded which) from PBMCs. The receptors stem from a human donor with aplastic anemia. The CDR3 runs from the conserved cysteine through the conserved F or W. The D gene is left open where the match is weak. The size field is filled for only some rows; it gives once, few, many or a size class.

v_call	clone_size	d_call	j_call	cdr3_aa	cdr3_nt
TRBV20-1	NA	NA	TRBJ1-1	CGARHWNTEAFF	TGCGGTGCCAGACACTGGAACACTGAAGCTTTCTTT
TRBV14	few	TRBD2	TRBJ2-7	CASSPLAGREQYF	TGTGCCAGCAGCCCATTAGCGGGACGCGAGCAGTACTTC
TRBV24-1	many	NA	TRBJ2-7	CATSDNRAYEQYF	TGTGCCACCAGTGATAACAGGGCCTACGAGCAGTACTTC
TRBV6-5	NA	TRBD2	TRBJ2-7	CASSYRRGGSYEQYF	TGTGCCAGCAGTTACAGGCGCGGGGGCTCCTACGAGCAGTACTTC
TRBV7-9	few	NA	TRBJ2-5	CASSGSTVQETQYF	TGTGCCAGCAGCGGGTCGACAGTCCAAGAGACCCAGTACTTC
TRBV4-2	many	NA	TRBJ2-7	CASSPRSRLEVHEQYF	TGTGCCAGCAGCCCTCGTTCCAGGCTGGAAGTCCACGAGCAGTACTTC
TRBV12-3/TRBV12-4	many	NA	TRBJ1-3	CASSPPIYF	TGTGCCAGCAGTCCCCCCATATATTTT
TRBV6-2/TRBV6-3	NA	TRBD2	TRBJ2-7	CASSYSSLGSGTSSYEQYF	TGTGCCAGCAGTTACTCGTCCCTTGGATCCGGGACTAGCTCCTACGAGCAGTACTTC
TRBV6-5	NA	NA	TRBJ1-4	CASSNTREKLFF	TGTGCCAGCAGTAACACTCGAGAAAAACTGTTTTTT
TRBV2	NA	TRBD1	TRBJ2-7	CASSATDGTGASYEQYF	TGTGCCAGCAGCGCTACGGATGGGACAGGGGCTAGTTACGAGCAGTACTTC
TRBV20-1	many	TRBD2	TRBJ2-7	CSARDFGLANYEQYF	TGCAGTGCTAGAGATTTCGGACTAGCGAACTACGAGCAGTACTTC
TRBV10-2	many	NA	TRBJ2-2	CASSESRNVLSGELFF	TGCGCCAGCAGTGAGTCGAGAAACGTATTGTCTGGGGAGCTGTTTTTT
TRBV11-2	many	NA	TRBJ2-6	CASSLVGVIASGANVLTF	TGTGCCAGCAGCTTAGTGGGGGTCATCGCCTCTGGGGCCAACGTCCTGACTTTC
TRBV10-2	many	TRBD2	TRBJ2-2	CASSGLAGVGELFF	TGCGCCAGCAGTGGACTAGCGGGAGTAGGGGAGCTGTTTTTT
TRBV7-9	NA	NA	TRBJ1-3	CASSLGRDTIYF	TGTGCCAGCAGCTTAGGCAGGGACACCATATATTTT
TRBV24-1	NA	TRBD2	TRBJ2-1	CATSDLVSSGRGLYNEQFF	TGTGCCACCAGTGACCTTGTATCTAGCGGGAGGGGCCTATACAATGAGCAGTTCTTC
TRBV19	many	TRBD1	TRBJ1-2	CASSPRTGQGYGYTF	TGTGCCAGTAGTCCTCGGACGGGACAGGGGTATGGCTACACCTTC
TRBV20-1	NA	NA	TRBJ1-1	CSARDPKRGMNAEAFF	TGCAGTGCTAGAGATCCGAAGAGAGGCATGAACGCTGAAGCTTTCTTT
TRBV25-1	NA	NA	TRBJ2-2	CASSLRPGHPFYTGELFF	TGTGCCAGCAGTTTAAGACCGGGCCACCCTTTTTACACCGGGGAGCTGTTTTTT
TRBV29-1	NA	NA	TRBJ2-6	CSGGPSPGANVLTF	TGCAGCGGCGGTCCCAGCCCCGGGGCCAACGTCCTGACTTTC
TRBV4-2	few	TRBD1	TRBJ2-7	CASSQGTGTANYEQYF	TGTGCCAGCAGCCAAGGTACCGGGACAGCGAACTACGAGCAGTACTTC
TRBV20-1	few	TRBD1	TRBJ1-1	CSAQTPGQWNTEAFF	TGCAGTGCCCAAACTCCGGGACAGTGGAACACTGAAGCTTTCTTT